Below, one T cell receptor (beta chain) is given with its context. Its cognate antigen has yet to be identified. No much larger clone exists at a distance of one base, and base qualities are not known. The TCR beta CDR3 regions were amplified from the RNA transcripts. The TCR CDR3 was subjected to a first round of RT-PCR using the HTBI primer set and the Qiagen OneStep RT-PCR kit. Libraries were constructed in a second round of multiplex PCR, after which size selection and purification were carried out. Libraries were sequenced paired-end with 100 bp reads on an Illumina HiSeq2000. For the original study's pipeline: SOAPnuke was used to process the raw data, throwing out any read that contained adapters or uncalled bases, had a mean Phred below 15, or lacked an exact constant-primer or identifier match. COPE v1.2.5 was used to merge high-quality paired reads, and clonotypes were defined as unique nucleotide sequences. MiTCR v1.1 was used to align clonotypes to the IMGT TRBV, TRBD and TRBJ reference segments. The analysis included only V-J combinations with a frequency above 0.0001, which together covered roughly 99% of the repertoires. The TCS score was defined as the ratio of F50 (clonal expansion) to E x V (chaos), calculated using BLOSUM62-based TCRdist between CDR3 peptides within each V-J. Welch's t-statistics and random forest reduced roughly 500 V-J features to around 14, which were used in a naive Bayes classifier (R e1071). The Morisita-Horn index was used to measure how similar the thyroid and blood repertoires were. TCRdb cleaned the public reads at Q25 with fastp, built clones with MiXCR and kept in-frame beta chains. Rows merge per CDR3 protein into single entries with the most common DNA and genes. TCRdb, not the authors, supplied the V and J calls. Present in this sample are about 760,000 distinct CDR3 sequences, around a third of which were seen just once. The leading ten clones occupy about a third of the sample.

Graves' hyperthyroidism was defined as stable when no progression to ophthalmopathy occurred over 18 months of follow-up. Hyperthyroidism patients were aged 18 to 65 years and newly diagnosed, with disease duration of less than 2 months. Exclusion was applied to patients with uncontrolled infections, other autoimmune diseases, pregnancy or lactation. Diagnoses were based on clinical symptoms, serum thyroxine and TRAb, thyroid ultrasound and orbital computed tomography. PBMCs were separated from approximately 10 ml of fresh peripheral blood using Ficoll-Paque density gradient centrifugation. Total RNA was extracted using Trizol reagent, and RNA quality was assessed on an Agilent 2100 Bioanalyzer. This sample was taken from a study of T cells in Graves' hyperthyroidism and ophthalmopathy (dated by TCRdb to the late 2010s). Regarding the study in general: Peripheral blood was sampled at the time of initial diagnosis, prior to any treatment. A discovery cohort of around 100 patients, roughly 43 with Graves' ophthalmopathy and more than 55 with stable Graves' hyperthyroidism, was used to find distinguishing TCR V-J signatures. Prospective prediction of ophthalmopathy was tested in an independent validation cohort of fewer than 20 hyperthyroidism patients and some 17 patients who later progressed to ophthalmopathy. The 90 to 100 discovery patients were randomly divided into training and test sets at a 7:3 ratio. In addition, the study compared T-cell repertoires in thyroid tissue and in blood from over 5 Graves' hyperthyroidism patients. Following sampling, methimazole starting at 30 mg daily was given to hyperthyroidism patients, and high-dose intravenous methylprednisolone was given to ophthalmopathy patients. The paper reports TCR Vbeta CDR3 sequencing of about 140 peripheral blood samples: approximately 43 ophthalmopathy, fewer than 85 hyperthyroidism and approximately 17 progressor patients. The paper as a whole reports these results and caveats: In validation, the model predicted progression to ophthalmopathy a median of 6.5 months before onset, with 70% to 71% sensitivity and 72.22% specificity. Sample size was not statistically predetermined, and investigators were not blinded to group allocation. Most expanded thyroid clonotypes (frequency above 0.001) were also found in blood, which suggests that blood repertoires may mirror thyroid immune responses. In cross-validation, a model built on a 13 V-J signature told ophthalmopathy apart from stable hyperthyroidism with approximately 90% sensitivity and 81% to 82% specificity, and in testing the same model reached 80%/75%.

Inclusive of the bounding cysteine and phenylalanine, the CDR3 is 16 residues long. The kept DNA is CDR3 alone, 48 bases in frame from the first base. In the germline V gene (reference sequence), CDR1 corresponds to SEHNR and CDR2 to FQNEAQ. V and J are trimmed by 1 base and 10 bases, and the gene matches miss 15 bases of the junction. This TCR was sampled from a woman in her thirties or forties with Graves' hyperthyroidism. The sample comprised blood. The sequence links TRBV7-9 to TRBJ2-5; 7 middle bases align to TRBD2. CDR3 loop: CASSLEVAGVNWDQYF. The base sequence is TGTGCCAGCAGCTTAGAGGTTGCGGGGGTGAATTGGGACCAGTACTTC.